The clone carrying this TCR beta chain was counted many times. Its antigen remains unidentified. The study recruited healthy Caucasian donors from Russia who were aged about 6 to 90. The CDR3 is 15 amino acids. The germline CDR1 and CDR2 sequences are MNHEY and SVGAGI. Trimming removed 2 bases from V and 5 bases from J; junction bases left unmatched: 8. This entry comes from a study of blood T cells in healthy people across ages. The wider study: About one barcoded beta molecule per two T cells came from capture by template switching. Study outcomes and limitations: It was not known whether donors were CMV positive (a possible confounder of expanded clonotype changes).

Next came a second PCR, run for roughly 6 to 11 cycles, which used a sample-barcoded 5' primer along with a J-beta primer mix. TCRdb re-called the 5' RACE reads through MiXCR, storing one row per CDR3 protein. The sample holds 800,000 to 950,000 distinct CDR3 sequences, 25% to 35% seen once. These same records also appear under a second study, on T cells of mothers and their children.

This receptor was obtained from a woman between 35 and 50 years old in good health. This chain connects TRBV6-5 to TRBJ1-1; 7 bases align to TRBD1. The sample comprised blood. The DNA of the CDR3 is TGTGCCAGCAGTTACCACAACAGGGGATGGACTGAAGCTTTCTTT. Protein product: CASSYHNRGWTEAFF.